This is a list of T cell receptor beta chains from one sample in a study of T cell responses to AZD1222 COVID-19 vaccine. Assay: immunoSEQ multiplex PCR; the TCRdb copy retains only in-frame clones and omits some. The repertoire holds under 140,000 clones, over 85% seen once, with around 15% in the top ten. The sample in question was peripheral blood, obtained 28 days after the second AZD1222 dose. The receptors stem from an adult who received the AZD1222 COVID-19 vaccine. Both conserved end residues are part of each CDR3. The order of the fields is J gene, V gene, clone size, D gene, CDR3 protein, CDR3 DNA. A D gene is named only where the DNA matches it firmly. Some rows have no size entry. The others give once, few or many, or a class for an expanded clone.

TRBJ1-2	TRBV25-1	-	TRBD1	CASSALTGTGLVYGYTF	TGTGCCAGCAGTGCCTTAACCGGGACAGGGTTAGTCTATGGCTACACCTTC
TRBJ1-1	TRBV12-3/TRBV12-4	once	-	CASSPGRRGEAFF	TGTGCCAGCAGTCCCGGCCGCAGGGGTGAAGCTTTCTTT
TRBJ1-3	TRBV12-3/TRBV12-4	-	-	CASSLRGRNTIYF	TGTGCCAGCAGTTTGAGAGGGAGAAACACCATATATTTT
TRBJ1-2	TRBV6-5	-	-	CASSYDFTGLYGYTF	TGTGCCAGCAGTTACGATTTCACAGGCCTCTATGGCTACACCTTC
TRBJ1-1	TRBV5-4	-	-	CASSLNQGRTEAFF	TGTGCCAGCAGCTTGAATCAGGGTCGGACTGAAGCTTTCTTT
TRBJ2-5	TRBV5-4	-	-	CASSLKDTYQETQYF	TGTGCCAGCAGCTTGAAAGACACCTACCAAGAGACCCAGTACTTC
TRBJ2-3	TRBV2	-	-	CASRYTDTQYF	TGTGCCAGCAGGTATACGGATACGCAGTATTTT
TRBJ1-1	TRBV2	-	TRBD1	CASGGQPNTEAFF	TGTGCCAGCGGGGGACAGCCGAACACTGAAGCTTTCTTT
TRBJ2-1	TRBV29-1	-	-	CSVRSNNEQFF	TGCAGCGTTAGGTCGAACAATGAGCAGTTCTTC
TRBJ1-4	TRBV5-1	once	-	CASSLGFGNEKLFF	TGCGCCAGCAGCTTGGGGTTTGGTAATGAAAAACTGTTTTTT
TRBJ2-4	TRBV7-2	-	-	CASSWGLLLAKNIQYF	TGTGCCAGCAGCTGGGGACTCCTCTTAGCCAAAAACATTCAGTACTTC
TRBJ1-6	TRBV3-1/TRBV3-2	-	-	CASSQGPAALNSPLHF	TGTGCCAGCAGCCAGGGACCGGCCGCTCTAAATTCACCCCTCCACTTT
TRBJ1-1	TRBV2	-	-	CASRPGRGNTEAFF	TGTGCCAGCAGACCGGGACGGGGGAACACTGAAGCTTTCTTT
TRBJ1-6	TRBV30	-	-	CAWTTQGYSPLHF	TGTGCCTGGACGACGCAGGGCTATTCACCCCTCCACTTT
TRBJ2-7	TRBV9	-	-	CASSVADTEQYF	TGTGCCAGCAGCGTAGCTGATACCGAGCAGTACTTC
TRBJ1-5	TRBV7-6	-	-	CASSLAQGGNQPQHF	TGTGCCAGCAGCTTAGCTCAGGGCGGCAATCAGCCCCAGCATTTT
TRBJ1-1	TRBV24-1	-	-	CATSDAGANTEAFF	TGTGCCACCAGTGATGCCGGGGCCAACACTGAAGCTTTCTTT
TRBJ2-2	TRBV12-3/TRBV12-4	-	-	CASSLQNTGELFF	TGTGCCAGCAGTTTACAGAACACCGGGGAGCTGTTTTTT
TRBJ2-7	TRBV5-4	few	TRBD1	CASSIQGASYEQYF	TGTGCCAGCAGCATACAGGGGGCCTCCTACGAGCAGTACTTC
TRBJ2-2	TRBV7-8	-	-	CASSLWENGELFF	TGTGCCAGCAGCTTATGGGAAAACGGGGAGCTGTTTTTT
TRBJ2-2	TRBV11-3	-	-	CASSSGTRTAGELFF	TGTGCCAGCAGCTCCGGGACCCGAACCGCCGGGGAGCTGTTTTTT
TRBJ1-1	TRBV12-3/TRBV12-4	few	-	CASSAYSEAFF	TGTGCCAGCAGTGCTTACTCTGAAGCTTTCTTT
TRBJ1-3	TRBV5-1	-	TRBD1	CASSFWTGLGNTIYF	TGCGCCAGCAGCTTCTGGACAGGGTTGGGAAACACCATATATTTT
TRBJ2-1	TRBV27	few	-	CASSPDGLGYEQFF	TGTGCCAGCAGTCCGGACGGCCTTGGGTATGAGCAGTTCTTC
TRBJ1-1	TRBV5-1	-	-	CASSLGQRTTEAFF	TGCGCCAGCAGCTTGGGGCAGAGAACTACTGAAGCTTTCTTT
TRBJ2-7	TRBV29-1	-	TRBD2	CSVHKLAGSYEQYF	TGCAGCGTTCATAAACTAGCGGGCTCCTACGAGCAGTACTTC
TRBJ2-1	TRBV18	-	-	CASSLPSIGEQFF	TGTGCCAGCTCCCTACCCAGTATCGGGGAGCAGTTCTTC
TRBJ1-1	TRBV19	few	-	CASSIDRDTEAFF	TGTGCCAGTAGTATAGACAGGGACACTGAAGCTTTCTTT
TRBJ1-1	TRBV6-6	once	-	CASSYRNTEAFF	TGTGCCAGCAGTTACCGGAACACTGAAGCTTTCTTT
TRBJ2-1	TRBV2	-	-	CASSRGRDSYNEQFF	TGTGCCAGCAGTCGGGGGCGGGACTCCTACAATGAGCAGTTCTTC
TRBJ2-2	TRBV5-1	-	-	CASSYSGLLNTGELFF	TGCGCCAGCAGCTACTCTGGACTACTGAACACCGGGGAGCTGTTTTTT
TRBJ1-5	TRBV27	-	-	CATRAGYGSNQPQHF	TGTGCCACCCGGGCAGGGTACGGAAGCAATCAGCCCCAGCATTTT
TRBJ1-1	TRBV6-5	-	-	CASSKRDAQNTEAFF	TGTGCCAGCAGTAAGCGGGACGCCCAGAACACTGAAGCTTTCTTT
TRBJ2-3	TRBV6-1	few	TRBD2	CASSETSGGADTQYF	TGTGCCAGCAGTGAAACAAGCGGGGGGGCAGATACGCAGTATTTT
TRBJ2-7	TRBV14	-	-	CASSQAYRVSEQYF	TGTGCCAGCAGCCAAGCCTACAGGGTCTCCGAGCAGTACTTC
TRBJ1-5	TRBV30	-	TRBD1	CAWSQGARDQPQHF	TGTGCCTGGAGTCAGGGGGCGAGGGATCAGCCCCAGCATTTT
TRBJ1-5	TRBV7-9	-	-	CASSPTGNQPQHF	TGTGCCAGCAGCCCGACAGGCAATCAGCCCCAGCATTTT
TRBJ2-4	TRBV28	-	TRBD1	CASSLQWDRARYF	TGTGCCAGCAGTCTCCAATGGGACAGGGCTCGGTACTTC
TRBJ2-5	TRBV7-9	-	-	CASSFAGETQYF	TGTGCCAGCAGCTTCGCAGGGGAGACCCAGTACTTC
TRBJ2-7	TRBV3-1/TRBV3-2	-	TRBD1	CASSQEGQGLSYEQYF	TGTGCCAGCAGCCAGGAGGGACAGGGACTTTCCTACGAGCAGTACTTC
TRBJ1-1	TRBV28	-	-	CASSLITGSNTEAFF	TGTGCCAGCAGTCTCATAACAGGGTCTAACACTGAAGCTTTCTTT
TRBJ2-1	TRBV18	-	TRBD1	CASSPPQGVSYNEQFF	TGTGCCAGCTCACCACCTCAGGGGGTGTCCTACAATGAGCAGTTCTTC
TRBJ1-5	TRBV4-1	-	-	CASSQGNQPQHF	TGCGCCAGCAGCCAAGGCAATCAGCCCCAGCATTTT
TRBJ1-6	TRBV7-9	-	TRBD1	CASSIGTADNSPLHF	TGTGCCAGCAGCATAGGGACAGCAGATAATTCACCCCTCCACTTT
TRBJ2-3	TRBV12-5	-	TRBD1	CASGPGTGGTDTQYF	TGTGCTAGTGGTCCTGGGACAGGGGGCACAGATACGCAGTATTTT
TRBJ1-2	TRBV6-5	-	-	CASAMRGANYGYTF	TGTGCCAGCGCCATGAGGGGGGCTAACTATGGCTACACCTTC
TRBJ1-3	TRBV4-1	-	-	CASSQEGSVSSGNTIYF	TGCGCCAGCAGCCAAGAGGGGTCGGTTAGCTCTGGAAACACCATATATTTT
TRBJ1-3	TRBV5-1	once	-	CASSSREDPGLVTIPSGNTIYF	TGCGCCAGCAGCTCGAGGGAAGACCCGGGCCTCGTAACCATACCCTCTGGAAACACCATATATTTT
TRBJ1-2	TRBV11-3	-	-	CASSSRQNYGYTF	TGTGCCAGCAGCTCCCGACAAAACTATGGCTACACCTTC